This entry describes one TCR beta chain. This entry comes from a study of blood T cell repertoires in COVID-19. Study in general: The study drew acute and convalescent COVID-19 samples from the United States, Italy and Spain.

Libraries were prepared by immunoSEQ multiplex PCR; TCRdb keeps only in-frame clonotypes and omits some of them. Seen here are about 130,000 clones, around 81% observed once, and the top ten hold roughly a sixth. Trimming removed 3 bases at V and 5 bases at J, with 14 bases between. Germline V CDR1 and CDR2: LNHDA, SQIVND (reference sequence). CDR3 size: 15 residues. The source material was peripheral blood. This TCR came from a man aged 25 to 40 with COVID-19, enrolled during active disease. The J gene is TRBJ2-1, the V gene TRBV19, with D possibly TRBD2 on 7 matching bases. The CDR3 sequence: CASSIYGGADNEQFF. The CDR3 DNA follows: TGTGCCAGTAGTATCTATGGGGGGGCCGACAATGAGCAGTTCTTC.